This is a list of T cell receptor beta chains from one sample in a study of cytomegalovirus exposure and HLA in healthy donors. Method: immunoSEQ multiplex PCR; TCRdb's copy keeps in-frame clones and lacks some. This table has 90,000 to 150,000 clones, approximately 8% appearing once. Sequenced material: PBMCs. The receptors originated from a woman between 40 and 55 years old in good health and CMV-seropositive. The CDR3 runs from the conserved cysteine through the conserved F or W. Fields, in order: clone size, V gene, D gene, J gene, CDR3 protein, CDR3 DNA. D genes are given only for firm matches. Some rows mark clone size as missing; the rest say once, few, many or name a class of expanded clone.

>.|TRBV19|TRBD1|TRBJ1-1
CASSETGLSANTEAFF
TGTGCCAGTAGTGAGACAGGGTTATCTGCGAACACTGAAGCTTTCTTT
>.|TRBV5-8|TRBD2|TRBJ2-5
CASSSGTSGETQYF
TGTGCCAGCAGCTCCGGGACTAGCGGAGAGACCCAGTACTTC
>.|TRBV19|.|TRBJ2-3
CASSIDSGASTDTQYF
TGTGCCAGTAGTATAGATAGCGGAGCTAGCACAGATACGCAGTATTTT
>few|TRBV10-3|.|TRBJ2-7
CAISEGATYEQYF
TGTGCCATCAGTGAGGGGGCAACCTACGAGCAGTACTTC
>.|TRBV28|.|TRBJ1-1
CASSLWTENTEAFF
TGTGCCAGCAGCCTTTGGACAGAGAACACTGAAGCTTTCTTT
>few|TRBV9|.|TRBJ1-6
CASSGGTSPPHF
TGTGCCAGCAGCGGCGGGACTTCACCCCCCCACTTT
>.|TRBV15|.|TRBJ2-7
CATSRDRVEGYEQYF
TGTGCCACCAGCAGAGATCGGGTGGAGGGCTACGAGCAGTACTTC
>.|TRBV28|.|TRBJ2-7
CASSPRRYEQYF
TGTGCCAGCAGCCCAAGGAGGTACGAGCAGTACTTC
>.|TRBV28|TRBD1|TRBJ1-1
CASSPMGQRNTEAFF
TGTGCCAGCAGTCCTATGGGACAGAGGAACACTGAAGCTTTCTTT
>.|TRBV18|.|TRBJ1-5
CASSPGGNYNQPQHF
TGCGCCAGCTCCCCAGGCGGTAACTACAATCAGCCCCAGCATTTT
>few|TRBV18|.|TRBJ2-2
CASSPLQGRTVGELFF
TGTGCCAGCTCACCATTACAGGGGAGGACTGTCGGGGAGCTGTTTTTT
>.|TRBV2|TRBD1|TRBJ1-5
CASRGTGQGDHQPQHF
TGTGCCAGCAGAGGGACGGGACAGGGCGATCATCAACCCCAGCATTTT
>.|TRBV5-1|TRBD1|TRBJ2-7
CASSPGQVLPYEQYF
TGCGCCAGCAGCCCCGGACAGGTCCTTCCATACGAGCAGTACTTC
>.|TRBV7-4|TRBD1|TRBJ2-7
CASSLDGAGGSYEQYF
TGTGCCAGCAGCTTAGACGGGGCAGGGGGCTCCTACGAGCAGTACTTC
>few|TRBV2|.|TRBJ2-2
CASTEWTANTGELFF
TGTGCCAGCACGGAATGGACAGCGAACACCGGGGAGCTGTTTTTT
>few|TRBV6-6|TRBD1|TRBJ1-5
CASSHRGSNQPQHF
TGTGCCAGCAGTCACAGGGGGAGCAATCAGCCCCAGCATTTT
>.|TRBV18|.|TRBJ2-7
CASSPSGAYEQYF
TGTGCCAGCTCACCATCAGGGGCCTACGAGCAGTACTTC
>.|TRBV7-6|.|TRBJ2-3
CASSPGGVIATDTQYF
TGTGCCAGCAGCCCCGGGGGTGTCATCGCCACAGATACGCAGTATTTT
>.|TRBV27|.|TRBJ1-1
CASSLGGENTEAFF
TGTGCCAGCTCACTAGGGGGGGAGAACACTGAAGCTTTCTTT
>.|TRBV9|.|TRBJ1-5
CASSVGGSHQPQHF
TGTGCCAGCAGCGTAGGCGGGTCCCATCAGCCCCAGCATTTT
>.|TRBV5-4|TRBD1|TRBJ2-3
CASSLPGQLTDTQYF
TGTGCCAGCAGTTTGCCGGGACAGCTCACAGATACGCAGTATTTT
>.|TRBV10-1|.|TRBJ1-6
CASSEAGQSGSPLHF
TGCGCCAGCAGCGAAGCCGGGCAATCGGGGTCACCCCTCCACTTT
>.|TRBV27|.|TRBJ1-3
CASSLSPTLRSTIYF
TGTGCCAGCAGTTTATCCCCCACTCTGAGGAGCACCATATATTTT
>few|TRBV5-1|TRBD2|TRBJ2-3
CASTATSETQYF
TGCGCCAGCACCGCTACTAGCGAGACGCAGTATTTT
>.|TRBV6-5|TRBD1|TRBJ1-3
CASSTRDRSRNTIYF
TGTGCCAGCAGTACACGGGACAGATCAAGAAACACCATATATTTT
>.|TRBV19|.|TRBJ1-5
CASSIEGKDSPQPQHF
TGTGCCAGTAGTATAGAGGGAAAGGACAGCCCTCAGCCCCAGCATTTT
>.|TRBV6-4|TRBD1|TRBJ2-2
CASSADRANTGELFF
TGTGCCAGCAGCGCCGACAGGGCGAACACCGGGGAGCTGTTTTTT
>.|TRBV30|TRBD1|TRBJ1-6
CAWSGGTAGIDYNSPLHF
TGTGCCTGGAGTGGAGGGACAGCAGGAATTGATTATAATTCACCCCTCCACTTT
>few|TRBV5-1|.|TRBJ2-1
CASSLSSFYNEQFF
TGCGCCAGCAGCTTGAGTAGTTTCTACAATGAGCAGTTCTTC
>.|TRBV9|.|TRBJ1-1
CASSPPGSQNTEAFF
TGTGCCAGCAGCCCACCGGGATCCCAGAACACTGAAGCTTTCTTT
>.|TRBV5-8|.|TRBJ1-1
CASTRVTAGSEAFF
TGTGCCAGCACCCGGGTGACGGCGGGGTCTGAAGCTTTCTTT
>.|TRBV11-2|.|TRBJ1-1
CASSGLVNTEAFF
TGTGCCAGCAGTGGGCTGGTGAACACTGAAGCTTTCTTT
>.|TRBV7-2|.|TRBJ1-1
CASTLSGTTNTEAFF
TGTGCCAGCACCCTGTCGGGGACAACGAACACTGAAGCTTTCTTT
>.|TRBV7-2|TRBD2|TRBJ2-7
CASSLFAGGQYEQYF
TGTGCCAGCAGCTTATTTGCGGGGGGGCAGTACGAGCAGTACTTC
>.|TRBV27|.|TRBJ2-7
CASSLSLTASYEQYF
TGTGCCAGCAGTTTATCACTTACAGCCTCCTACGAGCAGTACTTC
>.|TRBV4-2|TRBD1|TRBJ2-5
CASSPTGGLVETQYF
TGTGCCAGCAGTCCGACAGGGGGCTTAGTTGAGACCCAGTACTTC
>.|TRBV6-5|.|TRBJ2-5
CASSPNQETQYF
TGTGCCAGCAGCCCAAACCAAGAGACCCAGTACTTC
>few|TRBV6-6|TRBD1|TRBJ1-2
CASSNPGQGYGYTF
TGTGCCAGCAGTAACCCAGGACAGGGTTATGGCTACACCTTC
>few|TRBV30|.|TRBJ2-5
CAWETGVEETQYF
TGTGCCTGGGAAACGGGGGTGGAAGAGACCCAGTACTTC
>.|TRBV4-2|TRBD1|TRBJ1-2
CASSPSKGTDYGYTF
TGTGCCAGCAGCCCTTCTAAAGGGACAGACTATGGCTACACCTTC
>.|TRBV7-2|.|TRBJ2-5
CASSPGAPQETQYF
TGTGCCAGCAGCCCAGGGGCTCCTCAAGAGACCCAGTACTTC
>.|TRBV6-1|TRBD2|TRBJ2-3
CACRRGGGTQYF
TGTGCCTGCCGGCGGGGCGGGGGGACGCAGTATTTT
>.|TRBV2|.|TRBJ1-2
CASSYIQGSGGYTF
TGTGCCAGCAGTTACATACAGGGAAGCGGCGGCTACACCTTC
>.|TRBV5-1|.|TRBJ1-4
CASSPRGGEKLFF
TGCGCCAGCAGTCCCCGGGGTGGAGAAAAACTGTTTTTT
>.|TRBV6-1|TRBD1|TRBJ1-5
CASKSTGGGNWPQHF
TGTGCCAGCAAATCGACAGGGGGAGGGAATTGGCCCCAGCATTTT
>few|TRBV27|.|TRBJ2-7
CASSFRDFIPHEQYF
TGTGCCAGCAGTTTTCGGGACTTCATACCCCACGAGCAGTACTTC
>few|TRBV6-1|TRBD1|TRBJ2-5
CASMTGVLWETQYF
TGTGCCAGCATGACAGGGGTCCTTTGGGAGACCCAGTACTTC
>few|TRBV28|.|TRBJ1-4
CASSDPPQSEKLFF
TGTGCCAGCAGCGACCCCCCACAGTCAGAAAAACTGTTTTTT
>few|TRBV10-3|.|TRBJ2-1
CAIKILGSPDNEQFF
TGTGCCATCAAGATCCTAGGGAGCCCGGACAATGAGCAGTTCTTC